This is a list of T cell receptor beta chains from one sample in a study of technical replicates of blood from a few donors. Clones were read by immunoSEQ multiplex PCR, and TCRdb kept only the in-frame ones, dropping some. The top ten clones hold 0.25% of a sample with around 70,000 clones, 93% of them seen once. The specimen was T cells isolated from PBMCs. All receptors come from a human donor in good health. Each CDR3 is given with its conserved first and last residue. Each record gives: D gene, clone size, J gene, V gene, CDR3 protein, CDR3 DNA. The D gene is left open where the match is weak. A row's size may be missing; if present it is once, few, many or a size class.

D: TRBD2
size: once
J: TRBJ2-3
V: TRBV11-2
CDR3: CASSSIKREEKTSTDTQYF
DNA: TGTGCCAGCAGCTCTATCAAGCGGGAGGAAAAAACTAGCACAGATACGCAGTATTTT

D: NA
size: NA
J: TRBJ1-2
V: TRBV5-4
CDR3: CASSFPDKYGYTF
DNA: TGTGCCAGCAGCTTCCCAGACAAGTATGGCTACACCTTC

D: NA
size: NA
J: TRBJ1-5
V: TRBV10-3
CDR3: CAIRVGVGQPQHF
DNA: TGTGCCATCAGAGTCGGGGTGGGGCAGCCCCAGCATTTT

D: NA
size: NA
J: TRBJ1-4
V: TRBV7-9
CDR3: CASSLEGGGEKLFF
DNA: TGTGCCAGCAGCTTAGAAGGGGGAGGGGAAAAACTGTTTTTT

D: NA
size: once
J: TRBJ1-1
V: TRBV11-2
CDR3: CASSFLLLSMNTEAFF
DNA: TGTGCCAGCAGCTTTCTTCTCCTCTCTATGAACACTGAAGCTTTCTTT

D: TRBD1
size: once
J: TRBJ1-2
V: TRBV4-1
CDR3: CASSQGDRGYGYTF
DNA: TGCGCCAGCAGCCAGGGCGACAGGGGGTATGGCTACACCTTC

D: TRBD2
size: NA
J: TRBJ2-7
V: TRBV25-1
CDR3: CASSVLAGDYEQYF
DNA: TGTGCCAGCAGTGTACTAGCGGGAGACTACGAGCAGTACTTC

D: NA
size: NA
J: TRBJ2-4
V: TRBV29-1
CDR3: CSVVFRARLQYF
DNA: TGCAGCGTTGTGTTCAGGGCTAGGCTTCAGTACTTC

D: NA
size: NA
J: TRBJ1-5
V: TRBV27
CDR3: CASSFTGRGNQPQHF
DNA: TGTGCCAGCAGTTTTACGGGGAGGGGCAATCAGCCCCAGCATTTT

D: NA
size: NA
J: TRBJ1-1
V: TRBV19
CDR3: CAILPGGGGKNTEAFF
DNA: TGTGCCATATTACCGGGAGGAGGAGGAAAGAACACTGAAGCTTTCTTT

D: NA
size: NA
J: TRBJ1-5
V: TRBV7-8
CDR3: CASSPDPWTADSNQPQHF
DNA: TGTGCCAGCAGCCCAGACCCTTGGACAGCCGATAGCAATCAGCCCCAGCATTTT

D: TRBD1
size: NA
J: TRBJ2-1
V: TRBV5-4
CDR3: CASRSGGPSDEQFF
DNA: TGTGCCAGCAGATCAGGGGGCCCCAGTGATGAGCAGTTCTTC

D: TRBD2
size: NA
J: TRBJ2-3
V: TRBV30
CDR3: CAWRTEGLAGGRDTQYF
DNA: TGTGCCTGGAGGACAGAGGGACTAGCGGGGGGACGAGATACGCAGTATTTT

D: TRBD1
size: once
J: TRBJ1-2
V: TRBV7-9
CDR3: CASSWGQGNYGYTF
DNA: TGTGCCAGCAGCTGGGGACAGGGGAACTATGGCTACACCTTC

D: NA
size: NA
J: TRBJ2-4
V: TRBV5-6
CDR3: CASSSTENIQYF
DNA: TGTGCCAGCAGCTCGACAGAAAACATTCAGTACTTC

D: TRBD2
size: NA
J: TRBJ2-3
V: TRBV19
CDR3: CASGLAGDTQYF
DNA: TGTGCCTCCGGACTAGCGGGAGATACGCAGTATTTT

D: NA
size: NA
J: TRBJ2-5
V: TRBV6-5
CDR3: CASSRKSSFGETQYF
DNA: TGTGCCAGCAGCCGAAAGTCTAGTTTTGGAGAGACCCAGTACTTC

D: TRBD1
size: NA
J: TRBJ1-5
V: TRBV18
CDR3: CASSAGQGANQPQHF
DNA: TGTGCCAGCTCAGCAGGACAGGGGGCTAATCAGCCCCAGCATTTT

D: NA
size: NA
J: TRBJ2-2
V: TRBV5-6
CDR3: CASSPGWDTGELFF
DNA: TGTGCCAGCAGCCCGGGGTGGGACACCGGGGAGCTGTTTTTT

D: NA
size: NA
J: TRBJ2-2
V: TRBV6-1
CDR3: CASWGANTGELFF
DNA: TGTGCCAGCTGGGGAGCGAACACCGGGGAGCTGTTTTTT

D: NA
size: NA
J: TRBJ2-1
V: TRBV11-3
CDR3: CASSFGREQFF
DNA: TGTGCCAGCAGCTTTGGGAGGGAGCAGTTCTTC

D: TRBD1
size: NA
J: TRBJ2-1
V: TRBV5-6
CDR3: CASSDDREPYNEQFF
DNA: TGTGCCAGCAGCGATGACAGGGAACCCTACAATGAGCAGTTCTTC